This T cell receptor (beta chain) was sequenced for a study of CD8 T cells in ankylosing spondylitis. Study-wide results and limits: Relatively scarce in peripheral blood, disease-linked clones were CD8+. Clones tied to disease were said to be significantly enriched in matched ankylosing spondylitis synovial fluid. Reactive arthritis synovial fluid and blood previously showed some of these motif variants. Seven to nine highly homologous variants made up a TCR beta motif that seemed to typify ankylosing spondylitis blood.

The CDR3 extends over 15 amino acids. TCRdb itself ran the 5' RACE reads through MiXCR, one entry per CDR3 protein. Altogether about 240,000 distinct CDR3 sequences are present, about 10% being singletons, with the ten largest covering 6.8%. This clonotype was counted only a few times. Its matching antigen is unknown. This chain links TRBV21-1 with TRBJ2-7; the table names TRBD1, a call not compared with the DNA. TRBV21-1 is a recognized pseudogene. Material: blood, either unsorted or a sorted T cell fraction (not recorded which). The TCR originated in a male donor with ankylosing spondylitis or in good health (not recorded which). Written as DNA, the CDR3 is TGTGCCAGCAGCAAACCGGGACAGGGGACCTACGAGCAGTACTTC. It yields the protein CASSKPGQGTYEQYF.